The 20 T cell receptor beta chains reported below all come from one sample, sequenced in a study of blood T cells in healthy people across ages. The authors ran a second PCR of about 6 to 11 cycles using a sample-barcoded 5' primer and a J-beta primer mix. A single record per CDR3 protein comes from TCRdb applying MiXCR to the 5' RACE reads. The table shows roughly 1,800,000 distinct CDR3 sequences, with about 49% occurring only once. Sequenced input: blood. The receptors stem from a woman in her forties in good health.

This clonotype was counted between two and nine times. The chain has TRBV4-3 and TRBJ2-7; 8 nucleotides agree with TRBD1. V shed 0 bases, J shed 1 base, and the junction held 5 bases outside the gene matches. The CDR3 extends over 16 amino acids. The germline V gene has CDR1 LGHNA and CDR2 YSLEER. The CDR3 sequence is CASSQEPRGPSYEQYF. The CDR3 bases are TGCGCCAGCAGCCAAGAACCCAGGGGGCCATCCTACGAGCAGTACTTC.

The V gene is TRBV10-3, the J gene TRBJ1-5, with D maybe TRBD1 (6 bases). Looked up from germline, CDR1 is ENHRY and CDR2 is SYGVKD. Trimming took off 3 bases at V and 6 bases at J, with 12 bases between the two ends. The CDR3 runs to 14 residues. CDR3 residues: CAISETGIGQPQHF. The CDR3 DNA is TGTGCCATCAGTGAAACAGGGATAGGTCAGCCCCAGCATTTT.

The chain employs TRBV20-1 and TRBJ2-1; D tentatively fits TRBD1 or TRBD2 (5 bases each). Gene TRBJ2-7 matches the end of the DNA better, so the J call may be wrong. CDR3 length equals 10 residues. Per the germline V gene, CDR1 is DFQATT and CDR2 is SNEGSKA (reference sequence). Written as DNA, the CDR3 is TGCAGTGCGGAGGACAATGAGCAGTACTTC. Translating gives CSAEDNEQYF.

The rearrangement uses TRBV29-1 and TRBJ2-5; 10 bases are shared with TRBD1. With V trimmed by 2 bases and J by 6 bases, 9 bases remained unmatched. Germline V CDR1 and CDR2: SQVTM, ANQGSEA. The CDR3 sequence is 15 residues long. CDR3 in amino acids: CSVETGTGAVQTQYF. CDR3 coding DNA: TGCAGCGTTGAAACCGGGACAGGGGCCGTGCAGACCCAGTACTTC.

The chain uses TRBV7-2 and TRBJ2-4, with TRBD2 matching over 7 bases. The J call is uncertain, as TRBJ2-7 better fits the DNA end. The CDR3 spans 15 residues. Germline CDR1 SGHTA, CDR2 FQGNSA. The CDR3 coding sequence is TGTGCCAGCAGCTTAGGGACTAGTCTTACATACGAGCAGTACTTC. Translated: CASSLGTSLTYEQYF.

The chain uses TRBV11-2 and TRBJ2-7; 7 bases are shared with TRBD1. This CDR3 has 14 amino acids. Germline CDR1 and CDR2: SGHAT and FQNNGV. The V and J ends lost 0 bases and 6 bases, in that order; junction bases with no gene match: 5. The CDR3 reads CASSLDRAGGEQYF. CDR3 in DNA: TGTGCCAGCAGCTTAGATAGGGCAGGGGGCGAGCAGTACTTC. The whole variable domain, remainder taken from reference TRBV11-2 and TRBJ2-7, is EAGVAQSPRYKIIEKRQSVAFWCNPISGHATLYWYQQILGQGPKLLIQFQNNGVVDDSQLPKDRFSAERLKGVDSTLKIQPAKLEDSAVYLCASSLDRAGGEQYFGPGTRLTVT.

J is TRBJ2-1 and V is TRBV18, with TRBD1 identical over 7 bases. Germline lookup yields CDR1 KGHSH and CDR2 LQKENI. Germline trimming cut 2 bases from V and 9 bases from J; bases unmatched to any gene: 4. The CDR3 contains 13 residues. As DNA, the CDR3 is TGTGCCAGCTCACCAAAACAGGGGACTGAGCAGTTCTTC. Translated: CASSPKQGTEQFF.

The chain is built from TRBV20-1 and TRBJ2-3; 8 bases map to TRBD2. The CDR3 length is 14 residues. Germline CDR1 and CDR2: DFQATT and SNEGSKA (reference sequence). With 4 bases clipped from V and 11 bases from J, the junction kept 14 bases outside the gene matches. CDR3 loop: CSANRAGVPGMQYF. Written as DNA, the CDR3 is TGCAGTGCTAATCGAGCGGGGGTGCCCGGGATGCAGTATTTT.

The rearrangement uses TRBV3-1 and TRBJ2-4; no reliable D call. Germline values: CDR1 LGHDT, CDR2 YNNKEL (reference sequence). V lost 1 base, J lost 0 bases, and 10 bases lay in between. The CDR3 is made up of 16 amino acids. The CDR3 reads CASSQGNRLAKNIQYF. DNA for the CDR3: TGTGCCAGCAGCCAAGGTAACAGACTAGCCAAAAACATTCAGTACTTC.

The genes are TRBV4-1 and TRBJ2-5; TRBD1 matches 9 bases. The DNA end is a closer match to TRBJ2-7, so the J assignment may be wrong. The CDR3 contains 18 residues. Germline assignment: CDR1 MGHRA and CDR2 YSYEKL. The CDR3 sequence is CASSQDPRAGQGRYEQYF. The CDR3 DNA follows: TGCGCCAGCAGCCAAGACCCGAGAGCGGGACAGGGTCGCTACGAGCAGTACTTC.

This chain links TRBV20-1 with TRBJ1-1, with D possibly being TRBD1 (6 bases). The CDR3 spans 14 residues. V was trimmed by 5 bases and J by 1 base, leaving 14 bases between them. CDR1 is DFQATT and CDR2 is SNEGSKA in the germline V gene (reference sequence). The CDR3 nucleotides are TGCAGTGCTGCTCCGGGGGCCTCGAACACTGAAGCTTTCTTT. Translated: CSAAPGASNTEAFF.

This chain joins TRBV6-5 and TRBJ2-7, with 8 bases that match TRBD1. Germline CDR1 and CDR2: MNHEY and SVGAGI. The V and J ends lost 2 bases and 4 bases, in that order; junction bases with no gene match: 10. The CDR3 contains 16 residues. DNA for the CDR3: TGTGCCAGCAGTTACGGGGATAGGACAGGGAGGTACGAGCAGTACTTC. Its translation: CASSYGDRTGRYEQYF.

This clonotype was seen a few times. This chain links TRBV24-1 with TRBJ2-3; D might be TRBD1 (6 bases). The CDR3 contains 16 residues. CDR1 is KGHDR, CDR2 SFDVKD, per germline. The V and J ends lost 3 bases and 5 bases respectively, with 17 bases between them. CDR3 DNA: TGTGCCACCAGTGATCCCCAGGGGCGCGGAAGAGATACGCAGTATTTT. This sequence encodes CATSDPQGRGRDTQYF.

This clonotype appeared once. V gene TRBV2 combines with J gene TRBJ2-1; 9 bases fit TRBD1. The J call is in doubt because the DNA end fits TRBJ2-7 better. The germline gives CDR1 SNHLY, CDR2 FYNNEI. The CDR3 consists of 15 residues. The DNA for the CDR3 is TGTGCCAGCAGTGAGGGACAGGGAATCTACAATGAGCAGTACTTC. Its translation: CASSEGQGIYNEQYF.

The CDR3 is CASSLGAPNEQFF. CDR3 nucleotides: TGTGCCAGCAGTTTAGGGGCTCCCAATGAGCAGTTCTTC. The J gene is TRBJ2-1, the V gene TRBV12-3 or TRBV12-4; D is ambiguous. V lost 1 base and J 6 bases, leaving 7 bases between the germline ends. The CDR3 length is 13 residues.

This clonotype has only a few counts. V gene TRBV5-1 combines with J gene TRBJ1-2, with D possibly matching TRBD1 (5 bases). With 2 bases removed from V and 3 bases from J, the gap between germline ends came to 11 bases. Germline V lookup: CDR1 SGHRS, CDR2 YFSETQ. The CDR3 contains 14 residues. DNA of the CDR3: TGCGCCAGCAGCTTAAGTTGGGGGGACTATGGCTACACCTTC. Encoded protein: CASSLSWGDYGYTF.

The chain employs TRBV20-1 and TRBJ2-4, with 9 bases fitting TRBD1. The CDR3 runs to 14 residues. Trimming removed 2 bases from V and 4 bases from J; junction bases left unmatched: 3. Germline lookup yields CDR1 DFQATT and CDR2 SNEGSKA (reference sequence). The CDR3 bases are TGCAGTGCTAGAAAGACAGGGGGTAAAAACATTCAGTACTTC. This translates into CSARKTGGKNIQYF.

Only a few counts were recorded for this clonotype. The chain couples TRBV12-3 or TRBV12-4 to TRBJ2-3; 7 positions match TRBD2. This CDR3 comprises 14 residues. The V gene end was trimmed by 6 bases and the J gene end by 4 bases; junction bases not matched to a gene: 7. CDR3 sequence reads: CASRASGRPDTQYF. The CDR3 region has the DNA TGTGCCAGCAGGGCTAGCGGCCGGCCAGATACGCAGTATTTT.

This clonotype was detected many times. Sequence at one end of the junction differs from germline and may be a read error. The rearrangement joins TRBV27 to TRBJ2-3; D may be TRBD2 (5 bases). Germline V gene sequence: CDR1 MNHEY, CDR2 SMNVEV (reference sequence). The CDR3 contains 14 residues. CDR3 DNA sequence: TGTGCCAGCAGCTTATCGGCGGGTACAGATACGCAGTATTTT. It translates to CASSLSAGTDTQYF.

The V gene is TRBV6-2 or TRBV6-3, the J gene TRBJ1-5; D not certain. This CDR3 comprises 13 residues. V lost 2 bases to trimming and J lost 7 bases, with 9 bases between them. Germline V gene lookup returns CDR1 MNHEY and CDR2 SVGEGT. CDR3 loop: CASSYASRQPQHF. DNA for the CDR3: TGTGCCAGCAGTTACGCTAGTCGACAGCCCCAGCATTTT.